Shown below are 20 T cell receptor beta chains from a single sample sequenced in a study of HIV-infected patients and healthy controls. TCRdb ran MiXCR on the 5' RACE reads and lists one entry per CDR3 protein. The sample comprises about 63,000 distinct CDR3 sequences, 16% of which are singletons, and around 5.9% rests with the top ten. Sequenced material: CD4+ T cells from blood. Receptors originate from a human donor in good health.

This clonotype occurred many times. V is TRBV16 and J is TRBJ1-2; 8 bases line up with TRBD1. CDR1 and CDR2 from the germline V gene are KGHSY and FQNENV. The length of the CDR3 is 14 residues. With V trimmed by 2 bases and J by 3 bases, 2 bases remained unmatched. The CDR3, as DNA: TGTGCCAGCAGCCAAGTGGACAGGGACTATGGCTACACCTTC. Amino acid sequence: CASSQVDRDYGYTF.

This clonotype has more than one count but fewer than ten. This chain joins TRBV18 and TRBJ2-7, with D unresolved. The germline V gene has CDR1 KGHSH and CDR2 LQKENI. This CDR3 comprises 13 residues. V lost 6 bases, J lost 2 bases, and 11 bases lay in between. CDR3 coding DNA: TGTGCCAGCTCCCCCACACTTACCTACGAGCAGTACTTC. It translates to CASSPTLTYEQYF.

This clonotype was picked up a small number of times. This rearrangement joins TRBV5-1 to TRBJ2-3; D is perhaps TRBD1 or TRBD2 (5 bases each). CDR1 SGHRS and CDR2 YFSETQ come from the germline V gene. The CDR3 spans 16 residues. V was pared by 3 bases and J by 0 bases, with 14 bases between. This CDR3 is CASSWGPQRSTDTQYF. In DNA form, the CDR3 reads TGCGCCAGCAGCTGGGGACCCCAACGGAGCACAGATACGCAGTATTTT.

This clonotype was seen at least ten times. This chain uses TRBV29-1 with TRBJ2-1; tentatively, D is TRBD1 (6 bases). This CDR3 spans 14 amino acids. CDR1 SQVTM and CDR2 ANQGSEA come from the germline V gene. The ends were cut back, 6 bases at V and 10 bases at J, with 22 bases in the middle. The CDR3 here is CSVSLYLGAREQFF. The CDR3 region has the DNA TGCAGCGTATCCCTCTACTTGGGGGCGCGGGAGCAGTTCTTC.

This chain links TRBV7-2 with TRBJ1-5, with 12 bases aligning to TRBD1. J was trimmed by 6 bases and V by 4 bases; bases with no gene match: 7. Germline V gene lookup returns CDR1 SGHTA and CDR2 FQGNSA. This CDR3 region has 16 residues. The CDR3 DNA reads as TGTGCCAGCAGCTCTCCGGGACAGGGGGCCTCTCAGCCCCAGCATTTT. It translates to CASSSPGQGASQPQHF. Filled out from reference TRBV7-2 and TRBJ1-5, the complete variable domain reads GAGVSQSPSNKVTEKGKDVELRCDPISGHTALYWYRQSLGQGLEFLIYFQGNSAPDKSGLPSDRFSAERTGGSVSTLTIQRTQQEDSAVYLCASSSPGQGASQPQHFGDGTRLSIL.

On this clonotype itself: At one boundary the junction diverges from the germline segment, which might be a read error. CDR3 in DNA: TGCGCCAGCAGCCAAGGCGCAGGGTCAACGAATGAAAAACTGTTTTTT. Its protein product is CASSQGAGSTNEKLFF. V usage is TRBV4-3 and J usage is TRBJ1-4; TRBD1 is a possible D gene (5 bases). Germline CDR1 is LGHNA and CDR2 is YSLEER. This CDR3 spans 16 amino acids.

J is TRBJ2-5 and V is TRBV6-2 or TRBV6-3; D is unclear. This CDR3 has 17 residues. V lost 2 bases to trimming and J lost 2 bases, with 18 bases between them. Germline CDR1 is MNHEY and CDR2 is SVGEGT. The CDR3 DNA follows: TGTGCCAGCAGTTACGGGCAGTCACGTTATGATCAAGAGACCCAGTACTTC. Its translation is CASSYGQSRYDQETQYF.

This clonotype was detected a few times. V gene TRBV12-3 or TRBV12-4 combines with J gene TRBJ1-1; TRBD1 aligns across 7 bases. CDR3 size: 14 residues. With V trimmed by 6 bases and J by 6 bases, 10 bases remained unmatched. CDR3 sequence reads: CASRSHGDSAEAFF. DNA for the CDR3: TGTGCCAGCAGATCCCATGGGGACAGTGCTGAAGCTTTCTTT.

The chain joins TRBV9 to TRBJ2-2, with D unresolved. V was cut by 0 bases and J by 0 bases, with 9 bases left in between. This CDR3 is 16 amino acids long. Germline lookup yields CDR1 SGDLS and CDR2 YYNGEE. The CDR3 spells CASSVVAATNTGELFF. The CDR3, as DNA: TGTGCCAGCAGCGTAGTGGCAGCCACGAACACCGGGGAGCTGTTTTTT.

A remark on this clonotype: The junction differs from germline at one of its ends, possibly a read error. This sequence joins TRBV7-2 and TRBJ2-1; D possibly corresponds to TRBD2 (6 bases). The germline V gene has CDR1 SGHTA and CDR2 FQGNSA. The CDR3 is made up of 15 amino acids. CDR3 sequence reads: CASSLGRSGNNERFF. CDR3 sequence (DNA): TGTGCCAGCAGCTTAGGGCGTAGCGGAAACAATGAGCGGTTCTTC.

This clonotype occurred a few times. The DNA of the CDR3 is TGTGCCAGCAGTGAACATAGCTACGAGCAGTACTTC. Translated: CASSEHSYEQYF. The genes are TRBV6-1 and TRBJ2-7; D is uncertain. Between the trimmed V and J ends, which lost 2 bases and 3 bases, there was a span of 5 bases. The germline V gene has CDR1 MNHNS and CDR2 SASEGT. The CDR3 covers 12 residues.

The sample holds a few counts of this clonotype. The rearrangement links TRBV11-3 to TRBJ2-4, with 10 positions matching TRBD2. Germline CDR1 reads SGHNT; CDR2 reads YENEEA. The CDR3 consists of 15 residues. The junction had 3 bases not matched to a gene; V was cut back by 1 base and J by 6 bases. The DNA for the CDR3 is TGTGCCAGCAGCTTAGGGACTAGCGGAGTAAACATTCAGTACTTC. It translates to CASSLGTSGVNIQYF.

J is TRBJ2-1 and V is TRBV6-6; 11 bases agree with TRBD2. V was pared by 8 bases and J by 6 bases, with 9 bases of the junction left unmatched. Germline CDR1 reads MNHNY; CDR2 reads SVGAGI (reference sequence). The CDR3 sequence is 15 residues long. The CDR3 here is CASGPLAGVVNEQFF. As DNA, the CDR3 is TGTGCCAGCGGCCCACTAGCGGGAGTGGTCAATGAGCAGTTCTTC.

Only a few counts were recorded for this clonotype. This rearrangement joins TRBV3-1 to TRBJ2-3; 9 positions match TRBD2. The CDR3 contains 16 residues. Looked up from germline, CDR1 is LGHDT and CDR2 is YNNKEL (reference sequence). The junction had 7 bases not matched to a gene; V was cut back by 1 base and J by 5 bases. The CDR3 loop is CASSQGLAVGRDTQYF. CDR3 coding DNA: TGTGCCAGCAGCCAAGGACTAGCGGTTGGGAGAGATACGCAGTATTTT.

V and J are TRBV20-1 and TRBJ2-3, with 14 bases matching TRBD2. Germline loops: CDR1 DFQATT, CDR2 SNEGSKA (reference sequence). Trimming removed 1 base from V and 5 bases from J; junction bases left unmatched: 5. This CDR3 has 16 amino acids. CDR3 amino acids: CSARAPGLAGGDTQYF. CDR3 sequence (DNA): TGCAGTGCTAGAGCCCCCGGACTAGCGGGGGGAGATACGCAGTATTTT.

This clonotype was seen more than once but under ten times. CDR3 nucleotide sequence: TGTGCCAGCAGCAAAGAGGAAACTTGCACGTGGTCACCCCTCCACTTT. This gives the protein CASSKEETCTWSPLHF. The chain combines TRBV21-1 with TRBJ1-6. TRBV21-1 is a recognized pseudogene. The CDR3 runs to 16 residues.

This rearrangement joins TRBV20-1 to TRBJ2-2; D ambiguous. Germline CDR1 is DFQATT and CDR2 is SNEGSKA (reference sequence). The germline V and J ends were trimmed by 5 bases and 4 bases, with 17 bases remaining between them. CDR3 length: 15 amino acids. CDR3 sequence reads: CSAPIATVGTGELFF. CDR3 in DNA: TGCAGTGCTCCGATTGCGACTGTGGGCACCGGGGAGCTGTTTTTT.

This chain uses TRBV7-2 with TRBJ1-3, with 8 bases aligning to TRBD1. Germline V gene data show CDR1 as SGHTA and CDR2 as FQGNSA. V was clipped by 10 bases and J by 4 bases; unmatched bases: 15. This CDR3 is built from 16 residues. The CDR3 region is CATKAWTGFSGNTIYF. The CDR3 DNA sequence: TGTGCCACCAAGGCCTGGACAGGGTTCTCCGGAAACACCATATATTTT.

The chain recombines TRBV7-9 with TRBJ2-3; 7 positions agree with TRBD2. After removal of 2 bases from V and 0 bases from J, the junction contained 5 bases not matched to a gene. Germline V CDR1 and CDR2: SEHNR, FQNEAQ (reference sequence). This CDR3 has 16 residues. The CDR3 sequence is CASSLISGVSTDTQYF. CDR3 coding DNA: TGTGCCAGCAGCTTAATAAGCGGGGTGAGCACAGATACGCAGTATTTT.

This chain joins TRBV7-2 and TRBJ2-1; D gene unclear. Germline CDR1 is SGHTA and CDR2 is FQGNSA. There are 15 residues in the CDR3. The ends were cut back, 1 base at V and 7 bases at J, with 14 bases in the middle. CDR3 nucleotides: TGTGCCAGCAGCTTAGATTCCTACCGCCGGAATGAGCAGTTCTTC. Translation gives CASSLDSYRRNEQFF.